This T cell receptor (beta chain) appears in the sequencing data of a study of blood T cells in healthy people across ages. The V and J ends lost 0 bases and 0 bases respectively, with 20 bases between them. Looked up from germline, CDR1 is LNHNV and CDR2 is YYDKDF (reference sequence). This CDR3 region has 20 residues. In this sample, this clonotype turned up a few times. Its antigen is undetermined. General observations from the study: Older age went with lower TCR beta diversity per million T cells, in a roughly linear way. Those diversity estimates obtained from one million T cells were thought to be underestimates.

A second about 7 to 11 cycle PCR used barcoded and J-beta primers. Tagging of each cDNA molecule was performed by a template-switch adaptor with 12 random nucleotides. One entry per CDR3 protein results from TCRdb running MiXCR on the 5' RACE reads. The sample holds approximately 790,000 distinct CDR3 sequences, around 62% seen once. The chain employs TRBV15 and TRBJ1-4; weak D call: TRBD1 (6 bases). This receptor was obtained from a young man in good health. Sequencing was performed on blood. CDR3 DNA: TGTGCCACCAGCAGAGATGTCGGGGGCGGAAGCTACGCAACTAATGAAAAACTGTTTTTT. Protein: CATSRDVGGGSYATNEKLFF.